What follows are 9 T cell receptor beta chains derived from one specimen sequenced in a study of blood T cell repertoires in COVID-19. Some clones are missing from TCRdb's copy, which holds only in-frame ones; the method was immunoSEQ multiplex PCR. The table has around 100,000 clones, approximately 90% seen once; the top ten hold over 2%. The sequencing sample was made of peripheral blood. Every receptor here comes from a man aged 50 or older with active COVID-19.

This clone was observed a single time. The gene calls are TRBV10-3 and TRBJ2-2; tentatively, D is TRBD1 (6 bases). Germline CDR1 is ENHRY and CDR2 is SYGVKD. This CDR3 has 12 amino acids. Trimming pared 6 bases from V and 4 bases from J, leaving 6 bases between. CDR3 sequence reads: CAIRQGTGELFF. CDR3 in DNA: TGTGCCATCAGACAGGGCACCGGGGAGCTGTTTTTT.

The chain joins TRBV2 to TRBJ2-1; no clear D gene. This CDR3 is 12 amino acids long. The germline gives CDR1 SNHLY, CDR2 FYNNEI. The V end lost 5 bases, the J end lost 2 bases, and 4 bases lay between the germline ends. DNA for the CDR3: TGTGCCAGCAGTCAGGCCTACAATGAGCAGTTCTTC. Its translation: CASSQAYNEQFF.

This chain links TRBV7-2 with TRBJ2-3; weak D call: TRBD2 (5 bases). V dropped 5 bases and J dropped 0 bases, with 15 bases sitting between them. Looked up from germline, CDR1 is SGHTA and CDR2 is FQGNSA. The CDR3 runs 16 residues. CDR3 DNA sequence: TGTGCCAGCAGCCCCCACGAGGGCTTAAGCACAGATACGCAGTATTTT. Translation: CASSPHEGLSTDTQYF.

To note about this clone: Other DNA sequences of this sample code for an identical CDR3. DNA of the CDR3: TGTGCCAGCAGTTTCTCAGATACGCAGTATTTT. It codes for CASSFSDTQYF. The chain has TRBV12-3 or TRBV12-4 and TRBJ2-3, with D unclear. The CDR3 runs 11 residues. Trimming pared 3 bases from V and 4 bases from J, leaving 2 bases between.

The chain carries TRBV6-5 and TRBJ1-1, with TRBD1 as a possible D gene (6 bases). This CDR3 contains 14 residues. Germline loops: CDR1 MNHEY, CDR2 SVGAGI. V dropped 2 bases and J dropped 5 bases, with 12 bases sitting between them. CDR3 amino acids: CASSYGQPQTEAFF. The CDR3 coding sequence is TGTGCCAGCAGTTACGGACAGCCGCAGACTGAAGCTTTCTTT.

The chain is built from TRBV11-2 and TRBJ1-2; no definite D call. The CDR3 contains 14 residues. Germline-derived CDR1 and CDR2 are SGHAT and FQNNGV. Between the trimmed V and J ends, which lost 1 base and 3 bases, there was a span of 9 bases. CDR3 bases: TGTGCCAGCAGCTTAGCTCCGGTCGACTATGGCTACACCTTC. Translated, it gives CASSLAPVDYGYTF.

To note about this clone: Other DNA sequences in this sample translate to the same CDR3. The chain links TRBV29-1 to TRBJ1-1, with D hard to call. V lost 5 bases to trimming and J lost 0 bases, with 10 bases between them. CDR3 length equals 13 residues. Germline V gene lookup returns CDR1 SQVTM and CDR2 ANQGSEA. The CDR3 DNA is TGCAGCGTTCGGACGGGGATGAACACTGAAGCTTTCTTT. Protein product: CSVRTGMNTEAFF.

The V gene is TRBV6-5, the J gene TRBJ2-6; a weak D match, TRBD2 (6 bases). CDR3 length: 14 residues. Germline V CDR1 and CDR2: MNHEY, SVGAGI. V was pared by 7 bases and J by 2 bases, with 9 bases between. Written as DNA, the CDR3 is TGTGCCAGCAAAACGGGAGCTGGGGCCAACGTCCTGACTTTC. Encoded protein: CASKTGAGANVLTF.

This chain links TRBV7-9 with TRBJ2-7; 8 bases fit TRBD1. The CDR3 covers 14 residues. J lost 5 bases, V lost 5 bases, and 8 bases had no gene match. From germline, CDR1 is SEHNR and CDR2 FQNEAQ (reference sequence). Written as DNA, the CDR3 is TGTGCCAGCAGCCTTCAGACAGGGGTCCACGAGCAGTACTTC. It codes for CASSLQTGVHEQYF.